What follows are 26 T cell receptor beta chains derived from one specimen sequenced in a study of regulatory T cells in long-lasting Graves disease. The time point here: newly diagnosed GD, antithyroid drugs for less than 3 months. PBMC RNA was the source of the TCR library. CDR3-region Arm-PCR and iRepertoire HTBI primers produced the TCR beta libraries. TCRdb reprocessed the multiplex PCR reads with MiXCR, giving one entry per CDR3 protein. This sample has under 250,000 distinct CDR3 sequences, with around 21% found just once. The specimen comprised peripheral blood mononuclear cells (PBMCs), sampled at new diagnosis, from a patient treated with antithyroid drugs. These receptors all stem from a female donor with Graves disease.

This clonotype was detected many times. The chain is built from TRBV24-1 and TRBJ2-1, with D perhaps TRBD2 (5 bases). The CDR3 consists of 13 residues. Trimming took off 5 bases at V and 6 bases at J, with 10 bases between the two ends. CDR1 is KGHDR, CDR2 SFDVKD, per germline. The CDR3 region is CATSVDYRNEQFF. The CDR3 DNA is TGTGCCACCAGTGTCGACTACCGCAATGAGCAGTTCTTC.

This clonotype was found a few times. The CDR3 loop is CASTQPGRYYEAFF. DNA of the CDR3: TGTGCCAGCACCCAACCCGGGCGGTATTATGAAGCTTTCTTT. The chain has TRBV5-4 and TRBJ1-1; D is undetermined. The V and J ends lost 6 bases and 7 bases respectively, with 19 bases between them. Germline V gene sequence: CDR1 SGHNT, CDR2 YYREEE (reference sequence). This CDR3 contains 14 residues.

This chain connects TRBV4-1 to TRBJ2-6; 8 nucleotides align to TRBD1. The length of the CDR3 is 18 residues. Trimming cost V 0 bases and J 4 bases; bases outside gene matches: 8. Looked up from germline, CDR1 is MGHRA and CDR2 is YSYEKL. In DNA form, the CDR3 reads TGCGCCAGCAGCCAAGAGGGATCCGGGACAGGAGGGGCCAACGTCCTGACTTTC. Translating it yields CASSQEGSGTGGANVLTF.

The chain links TRBV11-1 to TRBJ1-2; D is undetermined. The CDR3 loop spans 13 amino acids. V shed 1 base and J shed 5 bases, with 8 bases lying between them. Looked up from germline, CDR1 is SGHAT and CDR2 is FQDESV (reference sequence). This CDR3 is CASSLGRRYGYTF. In DNA, the CDR3 is TGTGCCAGCAGCTTAGGACGAAGATATGGCTACACCTTC.

This clonotype was detected many times. This rearrangement joins TRBV2 to TRBJ2-7; D remains ambiguous. Per germline, CDR1 SNHLY and CDR2 FYNNEI. The CDR3 has 11 residues. Trimming pared 8 bases from V and 6 bases from J, leaving 11 bases between. CDR3 bases: TGTGCCAGCGATAGGGCACTCGAGCAGTACTTC. Amino acids: CASDRALEQYF. Using reference TRBV2 and TRBJ2-7 for the parts outside the CDR3, the full variable domain is EPEVTQTPSHQVTQMGQEVILRCVPISNHLYFYWYRQILGQKVEFLVSFYNNEISEKSEIFDDQFSVERPDGSNFTLKIRSTKLEDSAMYFCASDRALEQYFGPGTRLTVT.

This clonotype was recorded at least ten times. The J gene is TRBJ2-7, the V gene TRBV20-1; 7 nucleotides match TRBD1. J gave up 3 bases and V 5 bases, and 7 bases lay outside the gene matches. Germline V CDR1 and CDR2: DFQATT, SNEGSKA (reference sequence). CDR3 size: 13 residues. CDR3 nucleotide sequence: TGCAGTGCTGAGGGACAGTTAAACTACGAGCAGTACTTC. This sequence encodes CSAEGQLNYEQYF.

The V gene is TRBV4-3, the J gene TRBJ1-2, with TRBD1 identical over 7 bases. J gave up 9 bases and V 5 bases, and 15 bases lay outside the gene matches. Germline CDR1 and CDR2: LGHNA and YSLEER. This CDR3 is 15 amino acids long. CDR3 loop: CASSTSTQGERSYTF. The CDR3 region has the DNA TGCGCCAGCAGCACCTCCACCCAGGGGGAGAGGAGCTACACCTTC.

As regards this clonotype: Since a far larger clone is one base different, this is likely a read error. The conserved phenylalanine or tryptophan is not found at the CDR3 terminus, so this likely reflects a read error. V is TRBV7-2 and J is TRBJ1-2; a weak D match, TRBD1 (5 bases). The CDR3 consists of 14 residues. V gave up 6 bases and J gave up 6 bases, with 17 bases separating them. Germline CDR1 is SGHTA and CDR2 is FQGNSA. The CDR3 DNA is TGTGCCAGCAGACTGCCCGGACAAAGCCATGGCTACACCTAC. This sequence encodes CASRLPGQSHGYTY.

The V gene is TRBV4-1, the J gene TRBJ2-1; the D call may be TRBD1 or TRBD2 (5 bases each). V lost 4 bases, J lost 0 bases, and 10 bases lay in between. CDR1 and CDR2 from the germline V gene are MGHRA and YSYEKL. CDR3 size: 15 residues. The CDR3 sequence: CASSLGAASYNEQFF. DNA for the CDR3: TGCGCCAGCAGCCTCGGGGCGGCCTCCTACAATGAGCAGTTCTTC.

This clonotype was recorded a few times. The rearrangement joins TRBV12-3 or TRBV12-4 to TRBJ2-4; D gene unclear. The CDR3 sequence is 17 residues long. V was pared by 1 base and J by 0 bases, with 13 bases between. Written as DNA, the CDR3 is TGTGCCAGCAGTTTAGTGGCAGGCCTTCTAGCCAAAAACATTCAGTACTTC. Translation: CASSLVAGLLAKNIQYF.

This clonotype has a count of ten or more. The chain recombines TRBV20-1 with TRBJ1-1; a weak D match, TRBD1 (5 bases). The CDR3 is 12 amino acids. Trimming took off 4 bases at V and 10 bases at J, with 16 bases between the two ends. Germline assignment: CDR1 DFQATT and CDR2 SNEGSKA (reference sequence). This CDR3 is CSATPNSRGAFF. The CDR3 DNA sequence: TGCAGTGCTACCCCGAATTCGAGGGGAGCTTTCTTT.

This clonotype came up many times. For the CDR3, the DNA is TGTGCCAGCAGGGCTAGCGGGAGGCTTGGGAATGAGCAGTTCTTC. Translated, it gives CASRASGRLGNEQFF. The chain uses TRBV6-1 and TRBJ2-1, with TRBD2 identical over 11 bases. V lost 6 bases and J lost 7; bases outside the gene matches: 8. The CDR3 spans 15 residues. The germline V gene has CDR1 MNHNS and CDR2 SASEGT.

This clonotype was observed many times. J is TRBJ2-5 and V is TRBV20-1; D may be TRBD1 (5 bases). Germline V gene sequence: CDR1 DFQATT, CDR2 SNEGSKA (reference sequence). V lost 4 bases and J 4 bases, leaving 13 bases between the germline ends. The CDR3 runs to 13 residues. For the CDR3, the DNA is TGCAGTGCTAAGGCAGGGAACAGAGAGACCCAGTACTTC. Protein product: CSAKAGNRETQYF.

A word on this clonotype: A read error is the likely source, as a far larger clone sits one nucleotide away. The genes are TRBV2 and TRBJ2-1, with D possibly TRBD2 on 5 matching bases. This CDR3 spans 14 amino acids. Germline V gene data show CDR1 as SNHLY and CDR2 as FYNNEI. V lost 7 bases to trimming and J lost 10 bases, with 20 bases between them. The CDR3 sequence: CASTPSAGSYEQFF. DNA for the CDR3: TGTGCCAGCACTCCTTCGGCGGGCTCCTACGAGCAGTTCTTC.

This clonotype has a count of ten or more. The J gene is TRBJ2-7, the V gene TRBV20-1, with 11 positions matching TRBD2. CDR3 length equals 15 residues. Looked up from germline, CDR1 is DFQATT and CDR2 is SNEGSKA (reference sequence). Germline trimming cut 5 bases from V and 6 bases from J; bases unmatched to any gene: 12. This CDR3 is CSALNLAGGPGEQYF. CDR3 in DNA: TGCAGTGCTCTGAACTTAGCGGGGGGGCCGGGCGAGCAGTACTTC.

With regard to this clonotype: At one boundary the junction diverges from the germline segment, which might be a read error. The V call is TRBV5-1, the J call TRBJ2-7; 11 bases line up with TRBD1. The germline V gene encodes CDR1 SGHRS and CDR2 YFSETQ. This CDR3 is built from 15 residues. This chain's CDR3 is CASSSGQGVRFEQYF. The CDR3 region has the DNA TGTGCCAGCAGCTCGGGACAGGGGGTAAGGTTCGAGCAGTACTTC.

This clonotype showed up many times. V is TRBV20-1 and J is TRBJ2-7; D call uncertain. The V gene's germline CDR1 is DFQATT and CDR2 SNEGSKA (reference sequence). This CDR3 has 12 amino acids. Trimming cost V 5 bases and J 6 bases, with 14 bases left between them. The CDR3 coding sequence is TGCAGTGCTCGAGGATCCGGGCCCGAGCAGTACTTC. Translated, it gives CSARGSGPEQYF.

This CDR3 is CASSQDLKGYGYTF. In DNA, the CDR3 is TGCGCCAGCAGCCAAGATCTAAAGGGCTATGGCTACACCTTC. The J gene is TRBJ1-2, the V gene TRBV4-3; D remains unclear. Germline V gives CDR1 LGHNA, CDR2 YSLEER. CDR3 length: 14 amino acids. V lost 0 bases, J lost 4 bases, and 9 bases lay in between.

This clonotype was counted ten times or more. V is TRBV2 and J is TRBJ1-4, with D possibly being TRBD1 (5 bases). V dropped 3 bases and J dropped 8 bases, with 10 bases sitting between them. CDR1 SNHLY and CDR2 FYNNEI come from the germline V gene. CDR3 length equals 13 residues. CDR3 sequence: CASSEREGEKLFF. CDR3 nucleotides: TGTGCCAGCAGTGAGAGGGAGGGGGAAAAACTGTTTTTT.

This clonotype was recorded many times. The V call is TRBV12-3 or TRBV12-4, the J call TRBJ2-7, with D possibly TRBD1 on 6 matching bases. There are 13 residues in the CDR3. Between the trimmed V and J ends, which lost 7 bases and 3 bases, there was a span of 13 bases. The CDR3 sequence: CASNQQGNYEQYF. In DNA, the CDR3 is TGTGCCAGCAACCAACAGGGCAACTACGAGCAGTACTTC.

This clonotype was recorded many times. The junction differs from germline at one of its ends, possibly a read error. The chain has TRBV28 and TRBJ1-2, with D tentatively TRBD1 (6 bases). Germline V gene lookup returns CDR1 MDHEN and CDR2 SYDVKM. This CDR3 spans 11 amino acids. CDR3 DNA sequence: TGCGCCAGCAGTTACAGGGATGGCTACACCTTC. Amino acids: CASSYRDGYTF.

This chain connects TRBV2 to TRBJ2-5, with 9 bases aligning to TRBD1. The CDR3 is 17 residues long. The trim removed 3 bases at V and 7 bases at J, leaving 15 bases unmatched. Per germline, CDR1 SNHLY and CDR2 FYNNEI. The CDR3 reads CASSDTGGGVRLRTQYF. The CDR3 bases are TGTGCCAGCAGTGACACAGGGGGCGGGGTCCGACTCCGGACCCAGTACTTC.

This clonotype was seen repeatedly, ten times or more. The chain joins TRBV19 to TRBJ2-1; D tentatively fits TRBD1 or TRBD2 (5 bases each). Germline V lookup: CDR1 LNHDA, CDR2 SQIVND (reference sequence). The CDR3 is 15 amino acids. Between the trimmed V and J ends, which lost 5 bases and 9 bases, there was a span of 20 bases. The CDR3 coding sequence is TGTGCCAGTAGTTACCGGGACGGCCGGGGTGGTGAGCAGTTCTTC. It is translated as CASSYRDGRGGEQFF.

This clonotype occurred once. The chain combines TRBV2 with TRBJ2-5, with 9 nucleotides matching TRBD1. CDR3 size: 14 residues. CDR1 SNHLY and CDR2 FYNNEI come from the germline V gene. Unmatched junction bases numbered 7, after V lost 7 bases and J lost 4 bases. The CDR3 spells CASKGQGGGETQYF. The CDR3 region has the DNA TGTGCCAGCAAGGGACAGGGAGGCGGAGAGACCCAGTACTTC.

Turning to this clonotype: A single base is all that separates this from a far larger clone, so a read error is likely. The chain links TRBV2 to TRBJ1-2; D unclear. CDR1 and CDR2 (germline): SNHLY, FYNNEI. Deletions cut 8 bases from V and 7 bases from J, with 20 bases between. The CDR3 covers 14 residues. The DNA for the CDR3 is TGTGCCAGCCGTTTTCCCCCGGGATTGAGTGGCTACACCTTC. The encoded protein is CASRFPPGLSGYTF.

About this clonotype itself: One base away lies a much larger clone, so this may be a sequencing read error. The chain has TRBV29-1 and TRBJ2-7; 9 bases fit TRBD1. Germline V gives CDR1 SQVTM, CDR2 ANQGSEA. The CDR3 spans 13 residues. The CDR3 DNA reads as TGCAGCGTCGGGACAGGGACGACCTACAAGCAGTACTTC. This gives the protein CSVGTGTTYKQYF.